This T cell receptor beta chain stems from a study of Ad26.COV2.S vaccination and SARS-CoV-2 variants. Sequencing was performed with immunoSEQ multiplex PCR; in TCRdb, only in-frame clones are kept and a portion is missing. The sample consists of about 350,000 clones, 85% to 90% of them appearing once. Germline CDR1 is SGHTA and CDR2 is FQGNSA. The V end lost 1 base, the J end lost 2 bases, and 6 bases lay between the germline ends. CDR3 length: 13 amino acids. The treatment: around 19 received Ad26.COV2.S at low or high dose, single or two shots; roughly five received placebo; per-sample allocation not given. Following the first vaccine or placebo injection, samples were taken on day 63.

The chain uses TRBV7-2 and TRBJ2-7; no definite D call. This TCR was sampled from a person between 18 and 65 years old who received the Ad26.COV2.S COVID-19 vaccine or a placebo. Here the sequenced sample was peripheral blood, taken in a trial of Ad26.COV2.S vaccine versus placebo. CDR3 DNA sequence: TGTGCCAGCAGCTTAGTAGACACCTACGAGCAGTACTTC. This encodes CASSLVDTYEQYF.